The next 12 T cell receptor beta chains were all read from a single sample in a study of CD8 T cells in ankylosing spondylitis. TCRdb recomputed calls from the 5' RACE reads with MiXCR, one row per CDR3 protein. The sample carries about 200,000 distinct CDR3 sequences, 6% to 8.5% recorded once. These receptors have no known antigen. Findings and caveats of the study: Apparently characteristic of ankylosing spondylitis blood was a TCR beta motif (about eight highly homologous variants).

Sequencing used blood, either unsorted or a sorted T cell fraction (not recorded which). The receptors were gathered from a male donor with ankylosing spondylitis.

This chain uses TRBV5-8 with TRBJ2-5, with D perhaps TRBD2 (5 bases). Germline CDR1 is SGHTS and CDR2 is YDEGEE. With 4 bases removed from V and 5 bases from J, the gap between germline ends came to 15 bases. The CDR3 loop spans 14 amino acids. The CDR3 DNA follows: TGTGCCAGCAGCCCTGGGCTAGCCTGCGAGACCCAGTACTTC. Its translation is CASSPGLACETQYF.

This clonotype was recorded many times. V gene TRBV12-3 or TRBV12-4 combines with J gene TRBJ1-1, with 7 bases lining up with TRBD1. This CDR3 comprises 12 residues. Trimming took 5 bases from V and 7 from J; bases not matched to a gene: 4. Here the CDR3 reads CASSGTALEAFF. CDR3 DNA sequence: TGTGCCAGCAGTGGGACAGCTCTTGAAGCTTTCTTT.

The chain carries TRBV28 and TRBJ2-1; TRBD2 agrees at 10 bases. CDR3 length equals 18 residues. The junction had 11 bases not matched to a gene; V was cut back by 6 bases and J by 0 bases. CDR1 MDHEN and CDR2 SYDVKM come from the germline V gene. The CDR3: CASSFPTSGTSSYNEQFF. CDR3 sequence (DNA): TGTGCCAGCAGCTTTCCTACTAGCGGGACTAGCTCCTACAATGAGCAGTTCTTC. The full variable domain, completed using reference TRBV28 and TRBJ2-1, is DVKVTQSSRYLVKRTGEKVFLECVQDMDHENMFWYRQDPGLGLRLIYFSYDVKMKEKGDIPEGYSVSREKKERFSLILESASTNQTSMYLCASSFPTSGTSSYNEQFFGPGTRLTVL.

This clonotype was counted a few times. The chain recombines TRBV5-1 with TRBJ1-2; D is undetermined. Trimming pared 0 bases from V and 2 bases from J, leaving 8 bases between. Germline V gene data show CDR1 as SGHRS and CDR2 as YFSETQ. The CDR3 extends over 14 amino acids. This chain's CDR3 is CASSLAGGNYGYTF. As DNA, the CDR3 is TGCGCCAGCAGCTTGGCCGGCGGGAACTATGGCTACACCTTC.

Many counts were recorded for this clonotype. This rearrangement joins TRBV6-5 to TRBJ2-2, with D maybe TRBD1 (5 bases). The CDR3 extends over 14 amino acids. CDR1 is MNHEY and CDR2 is SVGAGI in the germline V gene. V gave up 2 bases and J gave up 1 base, with 5 bases separating them. The CDR3 nucleotides are TGTGCCAGCAGTTACACAGGGAACACCGGGGAGCTGTTTTTT. Its protein product is CASSYTGNTGELFF.

This clonotype was recorded a few times. This chain connects TRBV27 to TRBJ2-7; TRBD2 might be the D (6 bases). The CDR3 has 13 amino acids. Deletions cut 4 bases from V and 3 bases from J, with 10 bases between. Germline V lookup: CDR1 MNHEY, CDR2 SMNVEV (reference sequence). The CDR3 DNA reads TGTGCCAGCAGTTGGGCGGGATTCTACGAGCAGTACTTC. It codes for CASSWAGFYEQYF.

This clonotype was counted at least ten times. The V call is TRBV14, the J call TRBJ2-3; the D gene is possibly TRBD2 (6 bases). The CDR3 covers 12 residues. Germline-derived CDR1 and CDR2 are SGHDN and FVKESK. The V end lost 9 bases, the J end lost 7 bases, and 14 bases lay between the germline ends. CDR3 sequence: CASWDCRYTQYF. CDR3 coding DNA: TGTGCCAGTTGGGACTGCCGATATACGCAGTATTTT.

The chain employs TRBV20-1 and TRBJ2-1, with D perhaps matching TRBD1 or TRBD2 (6 bases each). V lost 1 base and J 9 bases, leaving 13 bases between the germline ends. The length of the CDR3 is 13 residues. Germline V lookup: CDR1 DFQATT, CDR2 SNEGSKA (reference sequence). CDR3 sequence reads: CSARVVGGPEQFF. The CDR3, as DNA: TGCAGTGCTAGAGTTGTGGGGGGCCCTGAGCAGTTCTTC.

The chain recombines TRBV7-6 with TRBJ1-1, with D perhaps matching TRBD1 (5 bases). V lost 5 bases and J 3 bases, leaving 13 bases between the germline ends. Per the germline V gene, CDR1 is SGHVS and CDR2 is FNYEAQ. This CDR3 has 14 amino acids. Written as DNA, the CDR3 is TGTGCCAGCAGCGAACAGGAAGGTGACACTGAAGCTTTCTTT. Its translation: CASSEQEGDTEAFF.

This clonotype turned up a few times. The chain combines TRBV5-5 with TRBJ1-5; TRBD1 matches at 11 bases. CDR3 length: 14 residues. J gave up 9 bases and V 4 bases, and 6 bases lay outside the gene matches. Germline CDR1 and CDR2: SGHKS and YYEKEE (reference sequence). The CDR3: CASSPGQGGWPQHF. The DNA of the CDR3 is TGTGCCAGCAGCCCGGGACAGGGGGGCTGGCCCCAGCATTTT.

This clonotype came up many times. The rearrangement uses TRBV7-2 and TRBJ2-2, with a weak D call TRBD2 (6 bases). The V gene lost 1 base and the J gene lost 0 bases, with 12 bases spanning the gap. Germline CDR1 is SGHTA and CDR2 is FQGNSA. The CDR3 covers 17 residues. CDR3 residues: CASSLGYGGANTGELFF. CDR3 sequence (DNA): TGTGCCAGCAGCTTAGGATACGGGGGAGCGAACACCGGGGAGCTGTTTTTT.

The chain links TRBV11-2 to TRBJ2-1; D perhaps matches TRBD1 (7 bases). Looked up from germline, CDR1 is SGHAT and CDR2 is FQNNGV. Trimming took 2 bases from V and 6 from J, leaving 14 bases between them. The CDR3 is 15 residues long. The CDR3 protein is CASSLLPQGGNEQFF. The CDR3 nucleotides read TGTGCCAGCAGCTTATTACCGCAGGGGGGCAATGAGCAGTTCTTC.